The 6 T cell receptor beta chains below come from one sample, sequenced in a study of control samples from healthy donors and cancer patients (dated by TCRdb to the early 2020s). Library method: the immunoSEQ multiplex PCR assay. The source is immuneACCESS, and TCRdb retained only in-frame sequences with V and J called. Part of the clones is not carried over; for the studies checked, unresolved V genes explain less than half of this, and the remainder is unexplained. The sample table records under 150,000 clones; about nine tenths of these occur just once. The biggest ten clones account for about 11% of the sample. The material sequenced was blood. Receptors were obtained from a young man in good health.

The chain joins TRBV5-1 to TRBJ1-2; the match to TRBD1 covers 9 bases. Unmatched junction bases numbered 8, after V lost 3 bases and J lost 8 bases. Germline values: CDR1 SGHRS, CDR2 YFSETQ. This CDR3 spans 14 amino acids. CDR3 amino acids: CASSSGQGTWGYTF. The CDR3 nucleotides are TGCGCCAGCAGCTCCGGACAGGGGACGTGGGGCTACACCTTC.

The chain joins TRBV9 to TRBJ2-3; 7 bases align to TRBD1. CDR1 and CDR2 from the germline V gene are SGDLS and YYNGEE. The CDR3 runs 16 residues. V gave up 0 bases and J gave up 0 bases; unmatched junction bases: 4. In DNA, the CDR3 is TGTGCCAGCAGCGTAGGACCGGGACAGAGCACAGATACGCAGTATTTT. Its protein is CASSVGPGQSTDTQYF.

This rearrangement joins TRBV5-4 to TRBJ2-1, with 8 bases that match TRBD2. CDR3 length: 12 residues. The trim removed 4 bases at V and 12 bases at J, leaving 6 bases unmatched. Looked up from germline, CDR1 is SGHNT and CDR2 is YYREEE (reference sequence). The CDR3 DNA follows: TGTGCCAGCAGCGCGAGACTAGCGAGGCAGTTCTTC. As protein: CASSARLARQFF. Full variable domain (outside the CDR3, taken from reference TRBV5-4 and TRBJ2-1): ETGVTQSPTHLIKTRGQQVTLRCSSQSGHNTVSWYQQALGQGPQFIFQYYREEENGRGNFPPRFSGLQFPNYSSELNVNALELDDSALYLCASSARLARQFFGPGTRLTVL.

V and J are TRBV19 and TRBJ1-2; D unclear. V shed 2 bases and J shed 4 bases, with 11 bases lying between them. The CDR3 length is 14 residues. Germline V gene data show CDR1 as LNHDA and CDR2 as SQIVND (reference sequence). CDR3 DNA: TGTGCCAGTAGTATACCTGCAGGTTTCTATGGCTACACCTTC. Amino acids: CASSIPAGFYGYTF.

The chain has TRBV19 and TRBJ1-5; 8 bases are a match to TRBD1. The CDR3 has 15 amino acids. The V and J ends lost 4 bases and 7 bases, in that order; junction bases with no gene match: 9. The germline V gene has CDR1 LNHDA and CDR2 SQIVND (reference sequence). CDR3 loop: CASSTGGGFGQPQHF. The DNA for the CDR3 is TGTGCCAGTAGTACAGGGGGCGGGTTTGGACAGCCCCAGCATTTT.

This clone was observed once. The chain is built from TRBV5-1 and TRBJ2-7, with TRBD2 as a possible D gene (5 bases). V lost 4 bases, J lost 2 bases, and 7 bases lay in between. Germline values: CDR1 SGHRS, CDR2 YFSETQ. The CDR3 length is 12 residues. The DNA of the CDR3 is TGCGCCAGCAGCCCGGGGACCTACGAGCAGTACTTC. It codes for CASSPGTYEQYF.